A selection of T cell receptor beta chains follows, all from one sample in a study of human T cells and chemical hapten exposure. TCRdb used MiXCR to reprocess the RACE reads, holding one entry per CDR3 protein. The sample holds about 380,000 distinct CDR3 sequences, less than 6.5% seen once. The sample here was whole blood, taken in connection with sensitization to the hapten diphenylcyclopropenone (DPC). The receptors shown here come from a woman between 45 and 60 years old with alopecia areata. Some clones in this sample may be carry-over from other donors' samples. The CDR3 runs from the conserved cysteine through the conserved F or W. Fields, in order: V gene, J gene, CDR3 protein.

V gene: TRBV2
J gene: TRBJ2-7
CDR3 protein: CASKVELAAYEQYF

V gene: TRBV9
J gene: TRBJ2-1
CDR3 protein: CASSVGHIPISYNEQFF

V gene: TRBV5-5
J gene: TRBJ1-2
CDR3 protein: CASSPNPTGGIGYGYTF

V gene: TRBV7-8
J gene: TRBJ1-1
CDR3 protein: CASSPWRAGGNTEAFF

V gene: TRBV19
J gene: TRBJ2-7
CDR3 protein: CASNIRDGAYEQYF

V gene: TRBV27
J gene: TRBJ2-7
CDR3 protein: CASSTQGPYEQYF

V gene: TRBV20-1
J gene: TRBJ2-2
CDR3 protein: CSARDQATGELFF

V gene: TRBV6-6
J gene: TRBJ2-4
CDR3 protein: CASTLAGSKNIQYF

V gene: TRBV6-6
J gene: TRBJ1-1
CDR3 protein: CASSPGTALSEAFF

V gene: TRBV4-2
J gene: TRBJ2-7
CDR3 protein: CASSPRLLEVYEQYF

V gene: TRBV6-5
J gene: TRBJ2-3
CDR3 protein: CASSNRDGSTDTQYF

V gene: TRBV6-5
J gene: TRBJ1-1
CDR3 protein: CASSRNHRGLNTEAFF

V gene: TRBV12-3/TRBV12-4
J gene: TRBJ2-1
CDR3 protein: CASSPGSGREQFF

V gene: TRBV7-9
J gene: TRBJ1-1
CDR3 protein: CASSLVWDSPLATEAFF

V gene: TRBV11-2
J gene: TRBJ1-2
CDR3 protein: CASTPTGGARYGYTF

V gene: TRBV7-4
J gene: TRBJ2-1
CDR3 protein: CASSVREAYNEQFF

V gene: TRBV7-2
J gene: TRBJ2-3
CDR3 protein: CASSLAGVAVSTDTQYF

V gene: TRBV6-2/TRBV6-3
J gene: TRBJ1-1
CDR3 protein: CASSYLTGATEAFF

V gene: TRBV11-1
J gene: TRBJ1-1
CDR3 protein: CASTPLNTEAFF

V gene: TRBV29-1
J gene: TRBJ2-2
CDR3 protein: CSVQQGAGSNTGELFF

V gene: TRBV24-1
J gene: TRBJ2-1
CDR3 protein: CATSGGGKGYNEQFF

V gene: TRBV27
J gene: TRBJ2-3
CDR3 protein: CASSRGIRSNTDTQYF

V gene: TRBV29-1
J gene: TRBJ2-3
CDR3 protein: CSVDAFNTQYF

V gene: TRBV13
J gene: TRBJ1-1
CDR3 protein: CASSLAGLSAETEAFF

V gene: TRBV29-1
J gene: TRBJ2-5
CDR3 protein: CSVGTGSGETQYF

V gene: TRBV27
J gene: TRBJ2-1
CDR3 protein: CASSLKSWGTSNDEQFF

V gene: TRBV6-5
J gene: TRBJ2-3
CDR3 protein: CASRPVRGTDTQYF

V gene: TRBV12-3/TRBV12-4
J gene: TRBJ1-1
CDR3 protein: CASSLATVGAWTEAFF

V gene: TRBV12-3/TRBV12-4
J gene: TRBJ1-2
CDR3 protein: CASSYPRLGAYGYTF

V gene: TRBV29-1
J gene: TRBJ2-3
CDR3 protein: CSAKSGLAITDTQYF

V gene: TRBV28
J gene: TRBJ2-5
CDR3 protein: CASSLTGLEETQYF

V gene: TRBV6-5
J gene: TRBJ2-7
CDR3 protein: CASGPDGPSSYEQYF

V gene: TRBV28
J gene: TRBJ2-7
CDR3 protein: CASSFHVPLAGGHYEQYF

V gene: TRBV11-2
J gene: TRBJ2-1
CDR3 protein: CASSHSTGNEQFF

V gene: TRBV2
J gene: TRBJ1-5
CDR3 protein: CASSERGYSNQPQHF

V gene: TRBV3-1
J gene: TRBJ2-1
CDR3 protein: CASSQGGSENEQFF

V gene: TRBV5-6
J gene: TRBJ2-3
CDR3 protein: CASSFGGRADTQYF

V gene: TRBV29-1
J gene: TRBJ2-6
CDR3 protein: CSVPTVGGANVLTF

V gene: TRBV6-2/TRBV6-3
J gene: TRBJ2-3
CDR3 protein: CASRRSGTSGTDTQYF

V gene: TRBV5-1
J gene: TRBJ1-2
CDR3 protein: CASSLEPAANYGYTF

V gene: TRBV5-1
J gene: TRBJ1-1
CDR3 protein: CASSLNPGERTEAFF

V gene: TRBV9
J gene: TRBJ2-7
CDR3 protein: CASSGPSSYEQYF

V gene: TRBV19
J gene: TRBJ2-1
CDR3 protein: CASSPPGRGGDEQFF

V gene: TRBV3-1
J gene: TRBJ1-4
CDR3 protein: CASSQDTLLEEKLFF

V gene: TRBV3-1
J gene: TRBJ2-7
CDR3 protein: CASSQETRTSSYEQYF

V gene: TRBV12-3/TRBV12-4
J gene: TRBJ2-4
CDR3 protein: CASSFVRGRGKNIQYF

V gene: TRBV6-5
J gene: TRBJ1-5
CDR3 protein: CASSQGDNQPQHF

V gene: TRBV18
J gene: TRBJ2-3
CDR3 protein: CASSPLGLAGDTDTQYF

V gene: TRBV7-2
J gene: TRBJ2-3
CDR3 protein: CASSIAGGLADTQYF

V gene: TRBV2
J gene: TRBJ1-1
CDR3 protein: CASRASWGTEAFF

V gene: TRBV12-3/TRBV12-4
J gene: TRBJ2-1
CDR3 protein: CASSLIVTAGTSLGNEQFF